A selection of T cell receptor beta chains follows, all from one sample in a study of T cell clones after liver transplantation. Here immunoSEQ multiplex PCR was the method, and the copy in TCRdb shows in-frame clones only, minus some. The table includes approximately 70,000 clones, around 80% detected once. This sample comprised CD4+ T cells from blood, obtained around 50 months after liver transplant. The receptors stem from a human patient who received a liver transplant. The graft donor may have contributed some T cells. The CDR3 runs from the conserved cysteine through the conserved F or W. D genes are given only for firm matches. Only part of the rows carry a size: once, few, many, or a class if the clone is expanded.

-	TRBJ2-5	-	TRBV23-1	CASSQSSGGGRGETQYF	TGCGCCAGCAGTCAATCGTCTGGCGGGGGCCGCGGGGAGACCCAGTACTTC
-	TRBJ2-3	-	TRBV7-3	CASSFPGSSTDTQYF	TGTGCCAGCAGCTTTCCCGGGTCTAGCACAGATACGCAGTATTTT
-	TRBJ1-1	-	TRBV7-3	CASSEDSHTEAFF	TGTGCCAGCAGCGAGGACAGTCACACTGAAGCTTTCTTT
-	TRBJ2-7	TRBD2	TRBV4-1	CASSQTSGTTYEQYF	TGCGCCAGCAGCCAAACCTCCGGGACTACATACGAGCAGTACTTC
-	TRBJ2-3	-	TRBV4-3	CASSHSDGTDTQYF	TGCGCCAGCAGCCACTCAGATGGCACAGATACGCAGTATTTT
-	TRBJ2-5	-	TRBV10-1	CASSRVGVRLEETQYF	TGCGCCAGCAGTCGAGTGGGAGTACGGTTGGAAGAGACCCAGTACTTC
-	TRBJ1-2	-	TRBV4-2	CASSQPARLDYGYTF	TGTGCCAGCAGCCAACCCGCCAGGTTGGACTATGGCTACACCTTC
-	TRBJ1-1	TRBD1	TRBV6-1	CATPGGGDREAFF	TGTGCCACTCCTGGAGGGGGGGACAGGGAAGCTTTCTTT
-	TRBJ1-3	TRBD1	TRBV18	CASSRDRGPGNTIYF	TGTGCCAGCTCACGGGACAGGGGCCCTGGAAACACCATATATTTT
-	TRBJ2-3	TRBD2	TRBV7-8	CASSLALAGSTDTQYF	TGTGCCAGCAGCTTAGCCCTAGCGGGAAGCACAGATACGCAGTATTTT
-	TRBJ1-5	-	TRBV6-6	CASSKQGSSNQPQHF	TGTGCCAGCAGTAAACAGGGTTCCTCAAATCAGCCCCAGCATTTT
-	TRBJ2-2	TRBD2	TRBV11-2	CASSFSGGLEELFF	TGTGCCAGCAGCTTTAGCGGGGGGCTGGAGGAGCTGTTTTTT
-	TRBJ1-1	-	TRBV6-6	CASSAYRENTEAFF	TGTGCCAGCAGTGCGTACAGGGAGAACACTGAAGCTTTCTTT
-	TRBJ2-7	-	TRBV5-4	CASSLQASRHEQYF	TGTGCCAGCAGCTTGCAGGCTAGTCGCCACGAGCAGTACTTC
-	TRBJ1-1	-	TRBV9	CASSAVNTEAFF	TGTGCCAGCAGCGCGGTGAACACTGAAGCTTTCTTT
-	TRBJ2-1	TRBD2	TRBV4-3	CASSQEPPSGSTYNEQFF	TGCGCCAGCAGCCAAGAACCCCCTAGCGGGAGTACCTACAATGAGCAGTTCTTC
-	TRBJ1-4	-	TRBV23-1	CASSHPDSSTNEKLFF	TGCGCCAGCAGTCATCCGGACAGCTCAACTAATGAAAAACTGTTTTTT
-	TRBJ2-3	TRBD2	TRBV19	CASSLGGDGTDTQYF	TGTGCCAGTAGCCTTGGGGGGGATGGCACAGATACGCAGTATTTT
-	TRBJ1-5	-	TRBV28	CASMPLNYQPQHF	TGTGCCAGCATGCCCCTCAATTATCAGCCCCAGCATTTT
-	TRBJ2-5	-	TRBV5-6	CASSPGLGPWETQYF	TGTGCCAGCAGCCCGGGACTGGGGCCTTGGGAGACCCAGTACTTC
-	TRBJ2-2	TRBD2	TRBV5-1	CASSLSGENTGELFF	TGCGCCAGCAGCTTGAGCGGGGAGAACACCGGGGAGCTGTTTTTT
-	TRBJ2-5	-	TRBV7-2	CASSSTGETQYF	TGTGCCAGCAGTTCAACAGGGGAGACCCAGTACTTC
-	TRBJ2-6	-	TRBV30	CAWSPGPSGANVLTF	TGTGCCTGGAGCCCGGGCCCCTCTGGGGCCAACGTCCTGACTTTC
once	TRBJ1-2	-	TRBV5-4	CASSLTGRDGYTF	TGTGCCAGCAGCTTGACAGGGAGGGATGGCTACACCTTC
once	TRBJ2-7	-	TRBV4-3	CASSPRDGYEQYF	TGCGCCAGCAGCCCTCGAGACGGTTACGAGCAGTACTTC